By share of the sample, the clone carrying this TCR beta chain is medium-sized. Libraries were prepared by immunoSEQ multiplex PCR; TCRdb keeps only in-frame clonotypes and omits some of them. The data show 50,000 to 55,000 clones, around 80% seen once. This sample was included in a study of blood T cell repertoires in COVID-19. The trim removed 6 bases at V and 6 bases at J, leaving 12 bases unmatched. Germline values: CDR1 MDHEN, CDR2 SYDVKM. This CDR3 contains 18 residues. The J gene is TRBJ2-1, the V gene TRBV28; the match to TRBD2 covers 15 bases. This TCR was sampled from a human donor in a cohort sampled during active COVID-19. The sequenced sample was peripheral blood. This chain's CDR3 is CASSIGLAGGPNTNEQFF. The CDR3 bases are TGTGCCAGCAGCATCGGACTAGCGGGAGGGCCGAATACCAATGAGCAGTTCTTC.